These 32 T cell receptor beta chains originate from one sample sequenced in a study of T cells in Graves' hyperthyroidism and ophthalmopathy. Researchers took RNA transcripts and amplified the TCR beta CDR3 regions from them. When the TCR CDR3 underwent first-round RT-PCR, the HTBI primer set was used. TCRdb redid the calling of the multiplex PCR reads with MiXCR, one entry per CDR3 protein. The repertoire consists of roughly 710,000 distinct CDR3 sequences, with 30% to 40% occurring once and the leading ten covering roughly 31%. Sequencing was performed on blood. These receptors came from a woman aged 40 to 50 with Graves' hyperthyroidism.

The chain links TRBV29-1 to TRBJ2-2, with 7 bases fitting TRBD1. Germline lookup yields CDR1 SQVTM and CDR2 ANQGSEA. This CDR3 spans 12 amino acids. V shed 6 bases and J 5 bases; nucleotides not matched to a gene: 3. CDR3 bases: TGCAGCGTGACAGGGCGTACCGGGGAGCTGTTTTTT. This sequence encodes CSVTGRTGELFF.

V and J are TRBV4-3 and TRBJ1-2, with D perhaps TRBD1 (6 bases). Trimming left V 3 bases short and J 2 bases short, with 10 bases between. This CDR3 is 14 amino acids long. Germline CDR1 and CDR2: LGHNA and YSLEER. DNA for the CDR3: TGCGCCAGCAGCCAGAGGGACAAGAACTATGGCTACACCTTC. Protein product: CASSQRDKNYGYTF.

As regards this clonotype: Germline is not matched at one junction end, which may reflect a read error. This chain connects TRBV6-1 to TRBJ1-2; D perhaps matches TRBD1 (5 bases). This CDR3 has 17 amino acids. CDR1 and CDR2 from the germline V gene are MNHNS and SASEGT. The CDR3 region has the DNA TGTGCCATCAGTGAAGCGACCAGGGCAGGAGTAATCTATGGCTACACCTTC. The encoded protein is CAISEATRAGVIYGYTF.

This clonotype has a handful of counts. The chain carries TRBV19 and TRBJ1-1; D is undetermined. The V end lost 3 bases, the J end lost 1 base, and 12 bases lay between the germline ends. The CDR3 consists of 15 residues. Germline V CDR1 and CDR2: LNHDA, SQIVND (reference sequence). The CDR3 loop is CASSILTGWNTEAFF. In nucleotides, the CDR3 is TGTGCCAGTAGTATCCTCACGGGATGGAACACTGAAGCTTTCTTT.

This clonotype was detected only once. The junction shows a germline mismatch at one end, possibly a read error. The chain recombines TRBV6-5 with TRBJ2-3; D remains unclear. The CDR3 has 14 residues. The germline V gene has CDR1 MNHEY and CDR2 SVGAGI. This chain's CDR3 is CAISSSGGTDTQYF. DNA of the CDR3: TGTGCCATCAGTTCTAGTGGGGGCACAGATACGCAGTATTTT.

The chain links TRBV7-9 to TRBJ2-5; D is uncertain. The tail of the sequence fits TRBJ2-1 better, so the J call may be wrong. CDR1 and CDR2 from the germline V gene are SEHNR and FQNEAQ (reference sequence). The CDR3 covers 15 residues. The CDR3 is CASLVLGSSYNEQFF. In DNA form, the CDR3 reads TGTGCCAGCCTAGTTCTCGGTAGCTCCTACAATGAGCAGTTCTTC.

Regarding this clonotype: A much bigger clone sits one base away, suggesting this may be a read error. The chain joins TRBV2 to TRBJ1-5; D not certain. The germline V gene encodes CDR1 SNHLY and CDR2 FYNNEI. V lost 3 bases, J lost 3 bases, and 12 bases lay in between. The CDR3 totals 15 residues. Here the CDR3 reads CASSENDGDNQPQHF. The CDR3 coding sequence is TGTGCCAGCAGTGAGAACGACGGGGACAATCAGCCCCAGCATTTT.

Many counts were recorded for this clonotype. The chain has TRBV29-1 and TRBJ2-5, with 9 bases lining up with TRBD1. This CDR3 contains 13 residues. Germline V CDR1 and CDR2: SQVTM, ANQGSEA. The junction had 7 bases not matched to a gene; V was cut back by 8 bases and J by 3 bases. Written as DNA, the CDR3 is TGCAGCTTAACCGGGACAGGGAAAGAGACCCAGTACTTC. Amino acids: CSLTGTGKETQYF.

V usage is TRBV20-1 and J usage is TRBJ2-7; D unresolved. V was trimmed by 2 bases and J by 4 bases, leaving 15 bases between them. This CDR3 has 14 residues. CDR1 DFQATT and CDR2 SNEGSKA come from the germline V gene (reference sequence). The CDR3 nucleotides read TGCAGTGCTAGAAAGGCCCCGAGGAAATACGAGCAGTACTTC. As protein: CSARKAPRKYEQYF.

In its sample, this clonotype was seen many times. J is TRBJ2-5 and V is TRBV6-6; 8 bases agree with TRBD1. Germline trimming cut 4 bases from V and 9 bases from J; bases unmatched to any gene: 13. The CDR3 contains 15 residues. The germline V gene encodes CDR1 MNHNY and CDR2 SVGAGI (reference sequence). This CDR3 is CASSFFGTGTSAQYF. In DNA form, the CDR3 reads TGTGCCAGCAGTTTCTTCGGGACAGGAACATCGGCCCAGTACTTC.

The chain uses TRBV11-2 and TRBJ1-4; TRBD1 matches 7 bases. This CDR3 contains 16 residues. Germline CDR1 is SGHAT and CDR2 is FQNNGV. With 6 bases clipped from V and 11 bases from J, the junction kept 18 bases outside the gene matches. CDR3 bases: TGTGCCAGCAGTAGACTAGCGGGACAGCGTTCTGTTAAACTGTTTTTT. Its translation: CASSRLAGQRSVKLFF.

This sequence joins TRBV4-1 and TRBJ1-3; the D is unclear. Germline lookup yields CDR1 MGHRA and CDR2 YSYEKL. The length of the CDR3 is 17 residues. V shed 1 base and J shed 0 bases, with 13 bases lying between them. Here the CDR3 reads CASSQVSASDSGNTIYF. DNA of the CDR3: TGCGCCAGCAGCCAAGTGTCGGCCTCCGACTCTGGAAACACCATATATTTT.

V is TRBV25-1 and J is TRBJ1-4, with 10 bases aligning to TRBD1. Losses at the gene ends were 9 bases for V and 2 bases for J; bases not matched to a gene: 12. This CDR3 is built from 17 residues. Germline lookup yields CDR1 MGHDK and CDR2 SYGVNS. The DNA for the CDR3 is TGTGCCAGTACCCCTGGACAGGGGGGGGGGACTAATGAAAAACTGTTTTTT. Its protein product is CASTPGQGGGTNEKLFF.

This clonotype was detected only a few times. The CDR3 sequence: CAWGQETQYF. CDR3 in DNA: TGTGCCTGGGGGCAAGAGACCCAGTACTTC. The gene calls are TRBV30 and TRBJ2-5; D is uncertain. V was trimmed by 5 bases and J by 2 bases, leaving 3 bases between them. The CDR3 is made up of 10 amino acids. CDR1 and CDR2 (germline): GTSNPN, SVGIG (reference sequence).

This clonotype was seen a few times. The chain has TRBV6-5 and TRBJ1-5; D might be TRBD1 (6 bases). Between the trimmed V and J ends, which lost 5 bases and 4 bases, there was a span of 12 bases. CDR1 MNHEY and CDR2 SVGAGI come from the germline V gene. The CDR3 extends over 14 amino acids. The DNA for the CDR3 is TGTGCCAGCAGTGTACAGGGTACAAATCAGCCCCAGCATTTT. Translation: CASSVQGTNQPQHF.

This clonotype has at least ten counts. The chain carries TRBV9 and TRBJ2-7, with TRBD2 matching 10 bases. CDR1 and CDR2 (germline): SGDLS, YYNGEE. The junction had 10 bases not matched to a gene; V was cut back by 4 bases and J by 3 bases. This CDR3 region has 16 residues. The CDR3 DNA is TGTGCCAGCAGCTCCGGACCGGGACTAGCGCTCTACGAGCAGTACTTC. This encodes CASSSGPGLALYEQYF.

The J gene is TRBJ2-7, the V gene TRBV9; a possible D gene is TRBD2 (5 bases). Germline V lookup: CDR1 SGDLS, CDR2 YYNGEE. Between the trimmed V and J ends, which lost 3 bases and 3 bases, there was a span of 16 bases. The CDR3 is 15 residues long. The CDR3 region is CASSASARADYEQYF. Written as DNA, the CDR3 is TGTGCCAGCAGCGCCTCGGCGCGGGCAGACTACGAGCAGTACTTC.

The chain joins TRBV20-1 to TRBJ2-3; tentative D call: TRBD1 (6 bases). Germline values: CDR1 DFQATT, CDR2 SNEGSKA (reference sequence). The CDR3 has 15 amino acids. V was trimmed by 4 bases and J by 4 bases, leaving 18 bases between them. The CDR3 loop reads CSATNRDIPADTQYF. CDR3 sequence (DNA): TGCAGTGCTACAAACCGGGACATACCGGCAGATACGCAGTATTTT.

Worth noting for this clonotype: The final CDR3 position lacks the conserved phenylalanine or tryptophan, pointing to a likely read error. The limits of the CDR3 on the DNA are not certain, so only TCRdb's listed CDR3 is given. The chain recombines TRBV15 with TRBJ1-5. Germline assignment: CDR1 LNHNV and CDR2 YYDKDF (reference sequence). The CDR3 numbers 10 amino acids, ends counted. The CDR3 is CATGNQPQTS.

This clonotype was seen at least ten times. CDR3 bases: TGTGCCAGCCTTGGGGGGACTGTTACTAATGAAAAACTGTTTTTT. Protein: CASLGGTVTNEKLFF. This chain connects TRBV2 to TRBJ1-4, with D perhaps TRBD1 (5 bases). Per the germline V gene, CDR1 is SNHLY and CDR2 is FYNNEI. The length of the CDR3 is 15 residues. Trimming removed 8 bases from V and 2 bases from J, with 15 bases in between.

This clonotype showed up many times. V and J are TRBV7-9 and TRBJ2-7; no clear D. The germline V gene has CDR1 SEHNR and CDR2 FQNEAQ (reference sequence). Trimming took off 7 bases at V and 2 bases at J, with 15 bases between the two ends. This CDR3 spans 14 amino acids. In DNA form, the CDR3 reads TGTGCCAGCACCAGACCGGCTACGCCCTACGAGCAGTACTTC. Translated, it gives CASTRPATPYEQYF.

This clonotype occurred a few times. The J gene is TRBJ2-3, the V gene TRBV29-1; D is uncertain. The germline V gene has CDR1 SQVTM and CDR2 ANQGSEA. Trimming left V 7 bases short and J 1 base short, with 18 bases between. The CDR3 has 15 residues. This CDR3 is CSGRPQQMGTDTQYF. The CDR3 DNA reads as TGCAGCGGCCGGCCCCAGCAAATGGGCACAGATACGCAGTATTTT.

This clonotype has ten or more counts. The chain couples TRBV7-6 to TRBJ2-7; 9 nucleotides align to TRBD1. V lost 4 bases to trimming and J lost 2 bases; unmatched junction nucleotides: 6. CDR1 and CDR2 (germline): SGHVS, FNYEAQ. The CDR3 totals 15 residues. CDR3 DNA: TGTGCCAGCAGCTGGGACAGGGTAGGCCCCTACGAGCAGTACTTC. Translating gives CASSWDRVGPYEQYF.

The chain combines TRBV3-1 with TRBJ2-7, with TRBD1 matching over 9 bases. V shed 4 bases, J shed 6 bases, and the junction held 7 bases outside the gene matches. CDR1 LGHDT and CDR2 YNNKEL come from the germline V gene (reference sequence). CDR3 length equals 14 residues. The DNA for the CDR3 is TGTGCCAGCAGCCCAGCGCGGACAGGGGTCGAGCAGTACTTC. Its protein product is CASSPARTGVEQYF.

The chain has TRBV4-3 and TRBJ2-3, with a tentative D call TRBD2 (5 bases). The V end was cut by 1 base, the J end by 4 bases, with 15 bases between. The germline V gene encodes CDR1 LGHNA and CDR2 YSLEER. The CDR3 extends over 16 amino acids. For the CDR3, the DNA is TGCGCCAGCAGCCAAGGGGCGTCCGGGGAGCCAGATACGCAGTATTTT. Translation gives CASSQGASGEPDTQYF.

On this clonotype: One end of the junction fails to match germline, which may point to a read error. The chain has TRBV28 and TRBJ2-7; D is possibly TRBD2 (5 bases). From germline, CDR1 is MDHEN and CDR2 SYDVKM. This CDR3 comprises 12 residues. The DNA for the CDR3 is TGTGCCAGCAGAACCTCGGAGTGGGAGCGGTACTTC. This encodes CASRTSEWERYF.

In the case of this clonotype: The junction differs from germline at one of its ends, possibly a read error. This rearrangement joins TRBV7-2 to TRBJ1-2, with a tentative D call TRBD1 (5 bases). Germline V gene lookup returns CDR1 SGHTA and CDR2 FQGNSA. The CDR3 is made up of 14 amino acids. The CDR3 spells CASSQGASPYGYTF. The CDR3 nucleotides read TGCGCCAGCAGCCAAGGGGCCAGCCCCTATGGCTACACCTTC.

The chain employs TRBV19 and TRBJ2-3, with no clear D. The length of the CDR3 is 12 residues. Trimming removed 3 bases at V and 4 bases at J, with 5 bases between. Germline-derived CDR1 and CDR2 are LNHDA and SQIVND (reference sequence). The CDR3 region is CASSMVADTQYF. In nucleotides, the CDR3 is TGTGCCAGTAGTATGGTAGCAGATACGCAGTATTTT.

Points on this clonotype: Since a much larger clone is just one base distant, this may be a read error. This sequence joins TRBV9 and TRBJ1-1; D might be TRBD1 (5 bases). V gave up 3 bases and J gave up 4 bases, with 13 bases separating them. This CDR3 is 14 amino acids long. Germline loops: CDR1 SGDLS, CDR2 YYNGEE. CDR3 nucleotides: TGTGCCAGCAGCGGGCATCGCGGGGCCACTGAAGCTTTCTTT. This sequence encodes CASSGHRGATEAFF.

The gene calls are TRBV27 and TRBJ1-3; weak D call: TRBD1 (6 bases). Germline CDR1 reads MNHEY; CDR2 reads SMNVEV (reference sequence). The length of the CDR3 is 15 residues. V shed 3 bases and J shed 0 bases, with 9 bases lying between them. The DNA for the CDR3 is TGTGCCAGCAGTTTCGGACAGCGCTCTGGAAACACCATATATTTT. Amino acid sequence: CASSFGQRSGNTIYF.

Only one count was recorded for this clonotype. The chain couples TRBV7-9 to TRBJ2-5; 8 nucleotides align to TRBD1. The germline V gene encodes CDR1 SEHNR and CDR2 FQNEAQ (reference sequence). V dropped 3 bases and J dropped 3; count of bases not matched to a gene: 12. The CDR3 has 17 amino acids. CDR3 sequence: CASSLGRGAGGEETQYF. The CDR3 nucleotides read TGTGCCAGCAGCTTGGGACGCGGGGCAGGGGGCGAAGAGACCCAGTACTTC.

The chain joins TRBV7-2 to TRBJ2-7, with 12 bases fitting TRBD2. The CDR3 is made up of 12 amino acids. Germline values: CDR1 SGHTA, CDR2 FQGNSA. The CDR3 DNA reads as TGTGCGACCGGACTAGCGGGGCACGAGCAGTACTTC. This encodes CATGLAGHEQYF.